This T cell receptor (beta chain) is from a study of early T cells in non-severe SARS-CoV-2 infection. This CDR3 comprises 15 residues. Germline assignment: CDR1 SNHLY and CDR2 FYNNEI. Between the trimmed V and J ends, which lost 5 bases and 0 bases, there was a span of 12 bases. TCRdb re-called the 5' RACE reads through MiXCR, storing one row per CDR3 protein. The sample carries 55,000 to 65,000 distinct CDR3 sequences, 11% recorded once. This clonotype occurred many times. The receptor was derived from an adult who was a healthcare worker with PCR-confirmed SARS-CoV-2 infection or an uninfected control (not recorded which). This sequence joins TRBV2 and TRBJ2-3; unclear D gene. Sequencing was performed on whole blood. This CDR3 reads CASSSDAPSTDTQYF. The CDR3 nucleotides read TGTGCCAGCAGTTCGGACGCCCCGAGCACAGATACGCAGTATTTT. Full variable domain (missing parts from reference TRBV2 and TRBJ2-3): EPEVTQTPSHQVTQMGQEVILRCVPISNHLYFYWYRQILGQKVEFLVSFYNNEISEKSEIFDDQFSVERPDGSNFTLKIRSTKLEDSAMYFCASSSDAPSTDTQYFGPGTRLTVL.